Listed below are T cell receptor beta chains from one sample, sequenced in a study of blood T cell repertoires in COVID-19. Assay: immunoSEQ multiplex PCR; the TCRdb copy retains only in-frame clones and omits some. Found here are some 270,000 clones, 86% of them singletons; the top ten hold 1.5% to 2%. Sequencing was carried out using peripheral blood. Every receptor here comes from a woman between 55 and 75 years old who had recovered from COVID-19. Both conserved end residues are part of each CDR3.

TRBV18	TRBJ1-5	CASSPSAPGNQPQHF
TRBV2	TRBJ2-4	CASSNRGSVNIQYF
TRBV24-1	TRBJ2-3	CATSDPAGGPYTQYF
TRBV5-1	TRBJ2-2	CASSPTAGDTGELFF
TRBV11-3	TRBJ2-2	CASRRDTGELFF
TRBV29-1	TRBJ2-2	CSASWTGGGELFF
TRBV3-1/TRBV3-2	TRBJ2-1	CASSPLPRGGHNEQFF
TRBV5-1	TRBJ2-3	CASSLEGFPTDTQYF
TRBV7-2	TRBJ2-3	CASSYPGLREHTQYF
TRBV14	TRBJ2-1	CASSRTSGGYNEQFF
TRBV5-1	TRBJ1-3	CASTDSPSGNTIYF
TRBV28	TRBJ1-2	CASSTHQGTNGYTF
TRBV12-3/TRBV12-4	TRBJ1-2	CASKYRAGYTF
TRBV28	TRBJ2-3	CASSPILAGGTDTQYF
TRBV7-3	TRBJ2-3	CASSSRTGSTDTQYF
TRBV29-1	TRBJ2-2	CSVIRGFNTGELFF
TRBV28	TRBJ2-7	CASRETGSTYEQYF
TRBV9	TRBJ2-4	CASSVAGENIQYF
TRBV28	TRBJ1-1	CAAGGAGTEAFF
TRBV7-6	TRBJ1-1	CASSLGLGNTEAFF
TRBV4-1	TRBJ1-5	CASSQDGESNQPQHF
TRBV27	TRBJ1-5	CASSLLAGDYSNQPQHF
TRBV6-6	TRBJ1-4	CASIPRRTTNEKLFF
TRBV20-1	TRBJ2-7	CSASTLDSSYEQYF
TRBV19	TRBJ1-5	CASSIRGGGGNQPQHF
TRBV11-3	TRBJ2-1	CASSGRTSGDTYNEQFF
TRBV3-1/TRBV3-2	TRBJ2-2	CASSLGVGDTGELFF
TRBV5-1	TRBJ2-2	CASERGGPNTGELFF
TRBV10-3	TRBJ2-1	CAISEERGRQFF
TRBV6-6	TRBJ1-2	CASRGQGYGYTF
TRBV5-1	TRBJ2-6	CASSLTGGHGANVLTF
TRBV7-9	TRBJ1-2	CASSSAGTANYGYTF
TRBV28	TRBJ2-7	CASSSTWDTNTAGYF